This T cell receptor beta chain was obtained from a study of T cell responses to AZD1222 COVID-19 vaccine. This CDR3 contains 17 residues. The V gene's germline CDR1 is SGHAT and CDR2 FQNNGV. V lost 1 base and J lost 2, with 16 bases in between. Turning to this clone: Its specificity is not known.

The assay was immunoSEQ multiplex PCR, and TCRdb's table has in-frame clones only and misses some. The table lists roughly 80,000 clones, about 91% of them singletons, with approximately 8% in the top ten. Study observations and caveats: Regions 160-218 and 743-854 held dominance among vaccine-associated CD4 TCRs, which spanned spike.

The receptor comes from an adult who received the AZD1222 COVID-19 vaccine. The chain combines TRBV11-2 with TRBJ2-3; possibly TRBD2 for D (5 bases). Sequenced here: peripheral blood, sampled 28 days after the second AZD1222 dose. The CDR3 DNA follows: TGTGCCAGCAGCTTAGGAGTAGGCCTAGCAGCCACAGATACGCAGTATTTT. It codes for CASSLGVGLAATDTQYF.